This T cell receptor beta chain was identified during a study of CD8 T cells in ankylosing spondylitis. General study points: In ankylosing spondylitis blood, a motif of seven to nine highly homologous TCR beta variants appeared characteristic.

Germline V lookup: CDR1 DFQATT, CDR2 SNEGSKA (reference sequence). With 1 base removed from V and 3 bases from J, the gap between germline ends came to 22 bases. CDR3 length: 18 residues. Each TCR beta library was made by quantitative 5'-RACE that incorporated molecular barcodes. MiXCR was run by TCRdb on the 5' RACE reads, yielding one entry per CDR3 protein. This table holds under 150,000 distinct CDR3 sequences, approximately 9.9% found once. Many counts were recorded for this clonotype. The antigen is undetermined. Specimen: blood, either unsorted or a sorted T cell fraction (not recorded which). The chain is built from TRBV20-1 and TRBJ1-5, with D possibly TRBD1 on 6 matching bases. This receptor was taken from a male donor with ankylosing spondylitis or in good health (not recorded which). The CDR3, as DNA: TGCAGTGCTAGAGTCATGTTCCCGAGGGGGGCGGACAATCAGCCCCAGCATTTT. This translates into CSARVMFPRGADNQPQHF.